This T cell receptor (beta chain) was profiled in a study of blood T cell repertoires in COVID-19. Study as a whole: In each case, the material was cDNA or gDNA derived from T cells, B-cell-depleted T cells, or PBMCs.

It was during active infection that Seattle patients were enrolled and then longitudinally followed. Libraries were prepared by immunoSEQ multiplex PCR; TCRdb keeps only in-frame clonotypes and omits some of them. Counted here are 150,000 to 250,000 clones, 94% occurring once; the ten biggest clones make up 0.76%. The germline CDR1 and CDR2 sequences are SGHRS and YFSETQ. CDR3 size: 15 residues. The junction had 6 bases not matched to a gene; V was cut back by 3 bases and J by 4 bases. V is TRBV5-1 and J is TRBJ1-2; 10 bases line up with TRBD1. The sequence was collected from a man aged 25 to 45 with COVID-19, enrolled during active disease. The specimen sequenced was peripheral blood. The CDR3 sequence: CASSSGQGEGYGYTF. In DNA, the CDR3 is TGCGCCAGCAGCTCTGGACAGGGGGAGGGCTATGGCTACACCTTC.